This T cell receptor beta chain was recorded in a study of blood T cell repertoires in COVID-19. Only in-frame clones appear in the TCRdb table, and some are missing; sequencing was by immunoSEQ multiplex PCR. The table includes 220,000 or so clones, about 80% detected once. CDR1 LGHDT and CDR2 YNNKEL come from the germline V gene (reference sequence). V lost 8 bases to trimming and J lost 5 bases; unmatched junction nucleotides: 16. The CDR3 is made up of 16 amino acids. The material sequenced was peripheral blood. The chain couples TRBV3-1 (or the pseudogene TRBV3-2) to TRBJ2-5; TRBD2 matches 8 bases. The receptor comes from a woman in her 30s who had recovered from COVID-19. The DNA of the CDR3 is TGTGCCAGCGACGATACCCTGACTAGCGCGTTTGAGACCCAGTACTTC. Translating gives CASDDTLTSAFETQYF.